This TCR beta chain was retrieved from a study of blood T cell repertoires in COVID-19. Study overall: Both acute and convalescent COVID-19 samples were obtained from the United States, Italy and Spain.

Only a few counts were recorded for this clone. Data came from immunoSEQ multiplex PCR; TCRdb stores just in-frame clones and leaves some out. The table lists roughly 220,000 clones, roughly 80% of them singletons. Germline loops: CDR1 SGHDT, CDR2 YYEEEE. J was trimmed by 2 bases and V by 3 bases; bases with no gene match: 0. The CDR3 covers 13 residues. The clonotype was recovered from a woman in her sixties who had recovered from COVID-19. The V and J genes are TRBV5-6 and TRBJ1-2; 8 bases agree with TRBD1. Sequences were obtained from peripheral blood. The chain's CDR3 is CASSSGGNYGYTF. In nucleotides, the CDR3 is TGTGCCAGCAGCTCAGGGGGCAACTATGGCTACACCTTC.